This T cell receptor (beta chain) was found in a study of T cell repertoires in cytomegalovirus infection. Study context: Indicated by public TCR beta signatures were CMV infection and matching HLA type.

The table lists this clonotype with a count of one. What it binds is unknown. Germline values: CDR1 KGHSH, CDR2 LQKENI. After removal of 3 bases from V and 2 bases from J, the junction contained 4 bases not matched to a gene. CDR3 length: 14 residues. One entry per CDR3 protein, called by TCRdb with MiXCR from the reads. The data contain 350,000 to 400,000 distinct CDR3 sequences, roughly 34% of them singletons. Findings and limits, study-wide: Using cumulative public TCR beta family frequency, the authors identified those who carried CMV together with the relevant HLA. What dominated the ex vivo response were HLA-C-restricted CMV-specific TCR beta clonotypes.

The sequences come from cultured PBMCs, collected from culture after CMV antigen stimulation. This sequence was found in a human donor in good health (CMV status not recorded). Some clones in this sample may be carry-over from other donors' samples. This chain uses TRBV18 with TRBJ2-7, with 7 positions matching TRBD2. This CDR3 is CASSPGGDPYEQYF. Here the CDR3 DNA reads TGTGCCAGCTCACCGGGGGGGGATCCCTACGAGCAGTACTTC.